The clone carrying this T cell receptor beta chain was detected a few times. The sample comes from a study of shared clonotypes between healthy human individuals. TCRdb's table, derived via immunoSEQ multiplex PCR, lists solely in-frame clones and lacks some. The sample records about half a million clones, about 74% being singletons. The CDR3 is 15 residues long. V was trimmed by 0 bases and J by 0 bases, leaving 8 bases between them. What was sequenced was PBMCs. V gene TRBV5-3 combines with J gene TRBJ2-3; D not resolved. TRBV5-3 is noted as an ORF with a role that remains uncertain. The source is a woman aged 40 to 50 in good health. Some clones in this sample may be carry-over from other donors' samples. The CDR3 region is CARSLVGWSTDTQYF. The CDR3, as DNA: TGTGCCAGAAGCTTGGTTGGTTGGAGCACAGATACGCAGTATTTT.